This T cell receptor (beta chain) was sequenced during a study of cytomegalovirus exposure and HLA in healthy donors. The PCR ran on 60 Vbeta and 13 Jbeta primers. Libraries were prepared by immunoSEQ multiplex PCR; TCRdb keeps only in-frame clonotypes and omits some of them. This sample has some 190,000 clones, with approximately 80% found just once. This clone was picked up a small number of times. As yet, its antigen is unknown. V lost 6 bases to trimming and J lost 7 bases, with 18 bases between them. The CDR3 runs 13 residues. Germline CDR1 reads SQVTM; CDR2 reads ANQGSEA. General study findings and limits: In vitro experiments confirmed that three CMV-associated chains were specific for CMV antigens.

V is TRBV29-1 and J is TRBJ1-1, with D maybe TRBD1 (6 bases). The TCR sequence derives from a boy younger than 10 in good health and CMV-seronegative. The sequencing sample was made of PBMCs. CDR3 nucleotide sequence: TGCAGCGTGTGTGACCAGGGGAAGGTTGAAGCTTTCTTT. It specifies CSVCDQGKVEAFF. The variable domain in full, completed from reference TRBV29-1 and TRBJ1-1, reads SAVISQKPSRDICQRGTSLTIQCQVDSQVTMMFWYRQQPGQSLTLIATANQGSEATYESGFVIDKFPISRPNLTFSTLTVSNMSPEDSSIYLCSVCDQGKVEAFFGQGTRLTVV.